A single T cell receptor (beta chain) is shown here with its context. The antigen is undetermined. These data belong to a study of CD8 T cells in Susac syndrome. The study, taken as a whole, reports: As the study acknowledged, the number of individuals in its TCR sequencing and HLA analysis was relatively small.

The CDR3 sequence is 17 residues long. Per germline, CDR1 SGHNT and CDR2 YYREEE (reference sequence). Trimming stripped 0 bases from V and 5 bases from J, with 19 bases between. Random hexamers served to reverse transcribe about 0.45 to 1 ug RNA. Amplification of TCR beta CDR3 by immunoSEQ multiplex PCR spanned 54 Vbeta and 13 Jbeta. TCRdb fed the immunoSEQ multiplex PCR reads into MiXCR, producing one record per CDR3 protein. The sample yields a few hundred thousand distinct CDR3 sequences, 93% seen once. Relapsing-remitting disease, either stable or active, was present in the treatment-naive patients who were the multiple sclerosis controls.

The sample comprised CD4+ T cells from PBMCs. This sequence originates from a human donor with multiple sclerosis. The V call is TRBV5-4, the J call TRBJ2-3; possibly TRBD1 or TRBD2 for D (5 bases each). The CDR3 DNA follows: TGTGCCAGCAGCTTGGAGGGGCTTATCGGGAAGGGAGATACGCAGTATTTT. Encoded protein: CASSLEGLIGKGDTQYF.